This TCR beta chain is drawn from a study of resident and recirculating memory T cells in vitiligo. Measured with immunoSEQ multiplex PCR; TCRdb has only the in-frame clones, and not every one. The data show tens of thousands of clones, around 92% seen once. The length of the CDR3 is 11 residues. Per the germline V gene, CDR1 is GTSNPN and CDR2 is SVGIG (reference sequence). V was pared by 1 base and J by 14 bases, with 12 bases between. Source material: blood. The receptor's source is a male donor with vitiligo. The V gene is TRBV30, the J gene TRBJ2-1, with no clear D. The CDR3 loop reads CAWSASRLKFF. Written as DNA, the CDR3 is TGTGCCTGGAGTGCAAGCCGACTGAAGTTCTTC.